Listed below are T cell receptor beta chains from one sample, sequenced in a study of T-cell reconstitution after alpha-beta-depleted transplantation in children. TCRdb re-called the PCR reads with MiXCR, one entry per CDR3 protein. The sample yields over 200,000 distinct CDR3 sequences, 8.5% to 10% seen once. Source: PBMCs from the stem cell graft donor, taken from the stem cell graft. The receptors were gathered from a human donor who donated a stem cell graft to a child with acute lymphoblastic leukemia. Both conserved end residues are part of each CDR3. The order of the fields is V gene, clone size, D gene, J gene, CDR3 DNA, CDR3 protein. D genes are given only for firm matches. Part of the rows lack a size; the others show once, few, many or a class for expanded clones.

TRBV7-2,many,TRBD2,TRBJ2-7,TGTGCCAGCAGGACCATGGCGGTAGCGGGGACCTACGAGCAGTACTTC,CASRTMAVAGTYEQYF
TRBV20-1,few,.,TRBJ1-1,TGCAGTGCTAGACCCAACGGTGAAGCTTTCTTT,CSARPNGEAFF
TRBV5-1,.,.,TRBJ2-7,TGCGCCAGCAGCTTGGATCCGCAGGTCGGAGAGCAGTACTTC,CASSLDPQVGEQYF
TRBV5-1,few,.,TRBJ2-5,TGCGCCAGCCGCTCGCACCCCTCGGTTACCGTGGAGTACTTC,CASRSHPSVTVEYF
TRBV20-1,many,.,TRBJ2-3,TGCAGTGCCCCCCCCAAAAGCACAGATACGCAGTATTTT,CSAPPKSTDTQYF
TRBV7-2,.,.,TRBJ1-1,TGTGCCAGCAGCCCCAGCGGCATGGGCATGAACACTGAAGCTTTCTTT,CASSPSGMGMNTEAFF
TRBV6-5,many,.,TRBJ2-7,TGTGCCAGCAGTTTGGGTCCGAGACTATCCTACGAGCAGTACTTC,CASSLGPRLSYEQYF
TRBV3-1,few,TRBD2,TRBJ2-2,TGTGCCAGCAGCCAGCTAGCGGGGGGGCGCACCGGGGAGCTGTTTTTT,CASSQLAGGRTGELFF
TRBV10-3,many,TRBD1,TRBJ1-4,TGTGCCATCAGTGACGGACAGGGAGATGAAAAACTGTTTTTT,CAISDGQGDEKLFF
TRBV12-3/TRBV12-4,many,TRBD2,TRBJ2-2,TGTGCCAGCACCCGGACTAGCGGGGGCCAAAACACCGGGGAGCTGTTTTTT,CASTRTSGGQNTGELFF
TRBV5-1,.,.,TRBJ2-7,TGCGCCAGCAGCTTGGGGTCAGGGAACTACGAGCAGTACTTC,CASSLGSGNYEQYF
TRBV20-1,few,.,TRBJ1-1,TGCAGTGCTAGAGATCCATTGAACACTGAAGCTTTCTTT,CSARDPLNTEAFF
TRBV20-1,once,.,TRBJ2-1,TGCAGTGCTAGAGGACCGAGACCAAGTTTCAATAATGAGCAGTTCTTC,CSARGPRPSFNNEQFF